These 25 T cell receptor beta chains came from one sample sequenced in a study of T-cell reconstitution after alpha-beta-depleted transplantation in children. Researchers prepared the TCRbeta library using unique molecular identifiers, the study reports. Using its own MiXCR run on the PCR reads, TCRdb lists one record per CDR3 protein. This sample has about 600,000 distinct CDR3 sequences; about an eighth occur once, and the top ten carry 2.2%. The material sequenced was PBMCs, mostly from graft donor cells, taken 360 days after TCRalphabeta/CD19-depleted stem cell transplant. The receptors were sampled from a male patient aged 10-17 years who had a stem cell transplant for acute myeloid leukemia, so the T cells may come from the graft donor.

The rearrangement uses TRBV12-3 or TRBV12-4 and TRBJ2-7, with TRBD1 as a possible D gene (6 bases). This CDR3 spans 15 amino acids. V shed 2 bases and J shed 1 base, with 12 bases lying between them. CDR3 amino acids: CASSLFGGLSYEQYF. The CDR3 DNA sequence: TGTGCCAGCAGTTTATTTGGGGGCCTGTCCTACGAGCAGTACTTC.

This clonotype was observed a few times. The DNA of the CDR3 is TGTGCCAGCAGTTACAGGGAGTTCTACGAGCAGTACTTC. Protein: CASSYREFYEQYF. The chain has TRBV12-3 or TRBV12-4 and TRBJ2-7, with D tentatively TRBD1 (6 bases). The V end lost 4 bases, the J end lost 3 bases, and 10 bases lay between the germline ends. The CDR3 contains 13 residues.

This clonotype was seen a few times. The chain uses TRBV24-1 and TRBJ2-1, with 7 bases that match TRBD2. CDR1 is KGHDR, CDR2 SFDVKD, per germline. V shed 3 bases and J 0 bases; nucleotides not matched to a gene: 4. CDR3 length equals 16 residues. The CDR3 nucleotides are TGTGCCACCAGTGATCCTAGCGGAAGCTCCTACAATGAGCAGTTCTTC. It is translated as CATSDPSGSSYNEQFF.

CDR3 sequence: CASSPGSWGKQDTQYF. The CDR3, as DNA: TGTGCCAGCAGCCCAGGGAGCTGGGGGAAACAAGATACGCAGTATTTT. This chain uses TRBV7-9 with TRBJ2-3; either TRBD1 or TRBD2 may supply D (5 bases each). The V gene lost 5 bases and the J gene lost 5 bases, with 20 bases spanning the gap. From germline, CDR1 is SEHNR and CDR2 FQNEAQ (reference sequence). The CDR3 is 16 amino acids.

The genes are TRBV18 and TRBJ2-1; 10 bases match TRBD1. The junction had 3 bases not matched to a gene; V was cut back by 0 bases and J by 10 bases. Germline V gives CDR1 KGHSH, CDR2 LQKENI. There are 14 residues in the CDR3. In DNA form, the CDR3 reads TGTGCCAGCTCACCACCGGGACAGGGGTCAGAGCAGTTCTTC. It translates to CASSPPGQGSEQFF. Full variable domain (remainder filled in from reference TRBV18 and TRBJ2-1): NAGVMQNPRHLVRRRGQEARLRCSPMKGHSHVYWYRQLPEEGLKFMVYLQKENIIDESGMPKERFSAEFPKEGPSILRIQQVVRGDSAAYFCASSPPGQGSEQFFGPGTRLTVL.

This clonotype was recorded many times. The chain recombines TRBV28 with TRBJ2-1; weak D call: TRBD1 (5 bases). The CDR3 loop spans 16 amino acids. Germline values: CDR1 MDHEN, CDR2 SYDVKM. V was cut by 3 bases and J by 8 bases, with 20 bases left in between. The CDR3 DNA is TGTGCCAGCAGTTTTCAGCAGGGTAAAGGAATGGATGAGCAGTTCTTC. This gives the protein CASSFQQGKGMDEQFF.

This clonotype was observed a few times. The chain joins TRBV12-3 or TRBV12-4 to TRBJ2-1; 9 nucleotides match TRBD2. This CDR3 has 21 residues. Trimming at V came to 3 bases and at J to 4 bases, leaving 22 bases not matched to a gene. The chain's CDR3 is CASSFGRGFILAGPPYNEQFF. DNA of the CDR3: TGTGCCAGCAGTTTTGGCCGGGGATTCATCCTAGCGGGACCCCCATACAATGAGCAGTTCTTC.

The chain combines TRBV20-1 with TRBJ2-3; D possibly matches TRBD1 or TRBD2 (6 bases each). The CDR3 loop spans 15 amino acids. The germline V gene has CDR1 DFQATT and CDR2 SNEGSKA (reference sequence). Between the trimmed V and J ends, which lost 6 bases and 2 bases, there was a span of 18 bases. The CDR3 coding sequence is TGCAGTGCCGAGAGCCGGGGGCGGTCCACAGATACGCAGTATTTT. Protein: CSAESRGRSTDTQYF.

For the CDR3, the DNA is TGCAGTGCTAGAGATAACAGGGTTGCCTCTGGGGCCAACGTCCTGACTTTC. Residues: CSARDNRVASGANVLTF. The V and J genes are TRBV20-1 and TRBJ2-6; tentative D call: TRBD1 (6 bases). This CDR3 has 17 amino acids. V lost 0 bases, J lost 0 bases, and 12 bases lay in between. Germline loops: CDR1 DFQATT, CDR2 SNEGSKA (reference sequence).

This clonotype was found many times. The chain couples TRBV20-1 to TRBJ2-1, with 14 bases fitting TRBD2. V shed 6 bases and J 6 bases; nucleotides not matched to a gene: 4. Germline CDR1 DFQATT, CDR2 SNEGSKA (reference sequence). The CDR3 sequence is 14 residues long. The CDR3 sequence is CSALGLAGVNEQFF. The CDR3 DNA reads as TGCAGTGCGCTGGGACTAGCGGGAGTCAATGAGCAGTTCTTC.

This clonotype was detected a few times. The chain carries TRBV4-2 and TRBJ2-2; 7 nucleotides match TRBD2. CDR3 length: 15 amino acids. V trimming: 1 base; J trimming: 3 bases; junction bases outside the gene matches: 2. Germline V gives CDR1 LGHNA, CDR2 YNFKEQ. The CDR3 DNA follows: TGTGCCAGCAGCCAAGTCGCGGGGGACACCGGGGAGCTGTTTTTT. Its translation is CASSQVAGDTGELFF.

This clonotype came up a few times. The chain uses TRBV29-1 and TRBJ2-1; 13 nucleotides match TRBD2. Germline V gene data show CDR1 as SQVTM and CDR2 as ANQGSEA. After removal of 7 bases from V and 7 bases from J, the junction contained 16 bases not matched to a gene. The CDR3 runs 17 residues. DNA for the CDR3: TGCAGCGCCGCGACTAGCGGGAGGCCTAGCGTGAAGAATGAGCAGTTCTTC. This gives the protein CSAATSGRPSVKNEQFF.

This clonotype occurred a few times. CDR3 in DNA: TGTGCCAGCAGTGATCCCCTTGGCGAGCAGTACTTC. It specifies CASSDPLGEQYF. The rearrangement joins TRBV28 to TRBJ2-7; D uncertain. V was clipped by 5 bases and J by 6 bases, with 11 bases between them. The germline gives CDR1 MDHEN, CDR2 SYDVKM. The CDR3 runs to 12 residues. The full variable domain, completed using reference TRBV28 and TRBJ2-7, is DVKVTQSSRYLVKRTGEKVFLECVQDMDHENMFWYRQDPGLGLRLIYFSYDVKMKEKGDIPEGYSVSREKKERFSLILESASTNQTSMYLCASSDPLGEQYFGPGTRLTVT.

Here the CDR3 reads CASSSGQGARDIQYF. For the CDR3, the DNA is TGTGCCAGCAGCTCGGGACAGGGGGCGAGGGACATTCAGTACTTC. The chain employs TRBV7-9 and TRBJ2-4; 12 bases match TRBD1. Unmatched junction bases numbered 6, after V lost 4 bases and J lost 8 bases. The germline gives CDR1 SEHNR, CDR2 FQNEAQ (reference sequence). CDR3 length equals 15 residues.

The gene calls are TRBV10-3 and TRBJ2-2; the D is unclear. The CDR3 runs 14 residues. The V end was cut by 7 bases, the J end by 0 bases, with 9 bases between. Germline V gene sequence: CDR1 ENHRY, CDR2 SYGVKD. CDR3 nucleotide sequence: TGTGCCATCACAAGTGTTACGAACACCGGGGAGCTGTTTTTT. Protein: CAITSVTNTGELFF.

In this sample, this clonotype turned up a few times. The rearrangement uses TRBV29-1 and TRBJ2-5, with 8 bases fitting TRBD2. The CDR3 is 15 residues long. With V trimmed by 5 bases and J by 5 bases, 13 bases remained unmatched. Germline V gives CDR1 SQVTM, CDR2 ANQGSEA. CDR3 in DNA: TGCAGCGTTTACTATGCGGGAGGTTCGGGCGAGACCCAGTACTTC. It translates to CSVYYAGGSGETQYF.

This clonotype was counted a few times. DNA of the CDR3: TGTGCCAGCAGTGAACAGTGGGGCATGGAGGGGACCTACGAGCAGTACTTC. Translating gives CASSEQWGMEGTYEQYF. V usage is TRBV2 and J usage is TRBJ2-7, with D tentatively TRBD2 (6 bases). CDR3 length equals 17 residues. The germline gives CDR1 SNHLY, CDR2 FYNNEI. Trimming removed 2 bases from V and 2 bases from J, with 19 bases in between.

The CDR3 loop is CASMPKTYEQYF. For the CDR3, the DNA is TGTGCCAGCATGCCCAAGACCTACGAGCAGTACTTC. The chain couples TRBV28 to TRBJ2-7, with D unresolved. Trimming took 7 bases from V and 2 from J, leaving 9 bases between them. Germline lookup yields CDR1 MDHEN and CDR2 SYDVKM. This CDR3 region has 12 residues. Using reference TRBV28 and TRBJ2-7 for the parts outside the CDR3, the full variable domain is DVKVTQSSRYLVKRTGEKVFLECVQDMDHENMFWYRQDPGLGLRLIYFSYDVKMKEKGDIPEGYSVSREKKERFSLILESASTNQTSMYLCASMPKTYEQYFGPGTRLTVT.

The chain recombines TRBV12-3 or TRBV12-4 with TRBJ2-1; no clear D. This CDR3 is 13 amino acids long. V was clipped by 3 bases and J by 3 bases, with 6 bases between them. The CDR3 reads CASSFSNYNEQFF. The DNA of the CDR3 is TGTGCCAGCAGTTTTTCGAACTACAATGAGCAGTTCTTC.

This chain uses TRBV7-9 with TRBJ2-5, with 12 bases lining up with TRBD1. J lost 4 bases, V lost 5 bases, and 8 bases had no gene match. The CDR3 is 16 amino acids. In germline, CDR1 is SEHNR, CDR2 FQNEAQ (reference sequence). CDR3 in DNA: TGTGCCAGCAGCGTATCCGGGACAGGGGGCGCAGAGACCCAGTACTTC. Residues: CASSVSGTGGAETQYF.

This clonotype was detected many times. The genes are TRBV9 and TRBJ2-3; 8 positions match TRBD2. The J segment lost 5 bases and the V segment lost 4 bases, leaving 9 bases of the junction unmatched. Germline lookup yields CDR1 SGDLS and CDR2 YYNGEE. This CDR3 comprises 15 residues. Written as DNA, the CDR3 is TGTGCCAGCAGCCCACTACTAGCGGCGGTAGATACGCAGTATTTT. Its translation: CASSPLLAAVDTQYF.

Ten or more counts support this clonotype. V gene TRBV5-1 combines with J gene TRBJ1-1, with 8 bases matching TRBD1. Germline CDR1 and CDR2: SGHRS and YFSETQ. CDR3 length equals 14 residues. The junction had 4 bases not matched to a gene; V was cut back by 1 base and J by 5 bases. As DNA, the CDR3 is TGCGCCAGCAGCTTGCGACAGGGGATGACTGAAGCTTTCTTT. Its protein product is CASSLRQGMTEAFF.

The CDR3 nucleotides read TGCAGCGTTGAGGTCCCGCCGAAGGGAAGAGATTTAACTAGCGGGAGGGGAGAGACCCAGTACTTC. Its translation is CSVEVPPKGRDLTSGRGETQYF. V usage is TRBV29-1 and J usage is TRBJ2-5; 13 bases are a match to TRBD2. With V trimmed by 3 bases and J by 4 bases, 26 bases remained unmatched. The CDR3 runs 22 residues. Per germline, CDR1 SQVTM and CDR2 ANQGSEA.

This clonotype was detected a few times. V is TRBV5-5 and J is TRBJ2-3; 7 bases align to TRBD1. The CDR3 has 17 amino acids. Trimming at V came to 0 bases and at J to 6 bases, leaving 13 bases not matched to a gene. Looked up from germline, CDR1 is SGHKS and CDR2 is YYEKEE (reference sequence). The CDR3 here is CASSLAQGLNGWDTQYF. As DNA, the CDR3 is TGTGCCAGCAGCTTGGCACAGGGGTTAAACGGTTGGGATACGCAGTATTTT.

V usage is TRBV5-1 and J usage is TRBJ2-7, with D maybe TRBD1 (6 bases). V gave up 4 bases and J gave up 6 bases, with 14 bases separating them. Germline CDR1 is SGHRS and CDR2 is YFSETQ. This CDR3 is built from 13 residues. Written as DNA, the CDR3 is TGCGCCAGCAGCGCCTTAACAGGGATCGAGCAGTACTTC. This codes for CASSALTGIEQYF. Variable domain in full (rest from reference TRBV5-1 and TRBJ2-7): KAGVTQTPRYLIKTRGQQVTLSCSPISGHRSVSWYQQTPGQGLQFLFEYFSETQRNKGNFPGRFSGRQFSNSRSEMNVSTLELGDSALYLCASSALTGIEQYFGPGTRLTVT.